The rows below give T cell receptor beta chains drawn from one sample of a study of cytomegalovirus exposure and HLA in healthy donors. Method: immunoSEQ multiplex PCR; TCRdb's copy keeps in-frame clones and lacks some. The sample includes 75,000 or so clones, around 70% seen only once; the top ten take less than 25%. Input material: PBMCs. The receptors were gathered from a man aged 40-49 years in good health and CMV-seropositive. CDR3s include the opening cysteine and the closing phenylalanine or tryptophan. The D gene is left open where the match is weak. Some rows mark clone size as missing; the rest say once, few, many or name a class of expanded clone.

J	D	size	V	DNA	CDR3
TRBJ1-5	NA	NA	TRBV6-5	TGTGCCAGCAGTTCTTTCGGGTTTGAACGGCCCCAGCATTTT	CASSSFGFERPQHF
TRBJ2-1	TRBD2	NA	TRBV5-6	TGTGCCAGCAGCCTCCAACTAGCGGGGGCTTACAATGAGCAGTTCTTC	CASSLQLAGAYNEQFF
TRBJ1-1	NA	NA	TRBV7-2	TGTGCCAGCAGCTTATGGATAGGAGGGTCCACTAAAGCTTTCTTT	CASSLWIGGSTKAFF
TRBJ1-4	TRBD1	NA	TRBV29-1	TGCAGCGTTTTTGGGACAGGTAGTAATGAAAAACTGTTTTTT	CSVFGTGSNEKLFF
TRBJ1-1	NA	NA	TRBV6-5	TGTGCCAGCAGGCCAACAGGAAACTTTGAAGCTTTCTTT	CASRPTGNFEAFF
TRBJ2-5	TRBD1	NA	TRBV6-6	TGTGCCAGCAGTCTCCCAGGGGGTCCCGAGACCCAGTACTTC	CASSLPGGPETQYF
TRBJ2-1	TRBD2	few	TRBV7-3	TGTGCCAGCAGCGGCACTAGCGGGGGGCGCAATGAGCAGTTCTTC	CASSGTSGGRNEQFF
TRBJ2-5	TRBD2	NA	TRBV27	TGTGCCAGCAGTCCGGGACTAGCGGAACAAGAGACCCAGTACTTC	CASSPGLAEQETQYF
TRBJ1-6	NA	NA	TRBV5-6	TGTGCCAGCAGCTTGATAGGACTCAATTCACCCCTCCACTTT	CASSLIGLNSPLHF
TRBJ1-2	TRBD1	few	TRBV28	TGTGCCAGCAGCTCCGGGACAGGGGGCGAATTTCGGGGCTACACCTTC	CASSSGTGGEFRGYTF
TRBJ2-5	NA	NA	TRBV18	TGTGCCAGCTCACCACTACAGGGTGAAGAGACCCAGTACTTC	CASSPLQGEETQYF
TRBJ1-1	NA	medium-sized	TRBV2	TGTGCCAGCATTGGGGCTAACACTGAAGCTTTCTTT	CASIGANTEAFF
TRBJ1-5	NA	once	TRBV11-3	TGTGCCAGCGCCAGAAAGCGGCCCGAAAGCAATCAGCCCCAGCATTTT	CASARKRPESNQPQHF
TRBJ1-2	TRBD1	NA	TRBV15	TGTGCCACCAGTAGGAGGACAGGGATGGGTTTGGGTGGCTACACCTTC	CATSRRTGMGLGGYTF
TRBJ1-2	TRBD1	NA	TRBV6-6	TGTGCCAGCAGTTCGGGGACAGCTAACTATGGCTACACCTTC	CASSSGTANYGYTF
TRBJ1-5	TRBD1	NA	TRBV28	TGTGCCAGCAGTCTCAGGGGGCGCGGCAATCAGCCCCAGCATTTT	CASSLRGRGNQPQHF
TRBJ2-7	NA	NA	TRBV7-9	TGTGCCAGCAGCTCCATCTACGAGCAGTACTTC	CASSSIYEQYF
TRBJ1-1	NA	NA	TRBV9	TGTGCCAGCAGGCCCCCTGGGGGGGGGAACACTGAAGCTTTCTTT	CASRPPGGGNTEAFF
TRBJ2-7	TRBD2	NA	TRBV6-1	TGTGCCAGCAGTGAAGGGGGGCTAGCGGGACTTTACGAGCAGTACTTC	CASSEGGLAGLYEQYF
TRBJ2-7	NA	once	TRBV19	TGTGCCAGTAGCCCTGGGCAGGGTACCTACGAGCAGTACTTC	CASSPGQGTYEQYF
TRBJ1-1	NA	NA	TRBV11-2	TGTGCCAGCAGCTTCCAGGGCGGTACTGAAGCTTTCTTT	CASSFQGGTEAFF
TRBJ1-5	NA	NA	TRBV4-1	TGCGCCAGCAGCCAATTGCCAGGGTCTCAGCCCCAGCATTTT	CASSQLPGSQPQHF
TRBJ2-7	NA	NA	TRBV11-3	TGTGCCAGCAGCCAGAAGGAGAGGGCGGCATACGAGCAGTACTTC	CASSQKERAAYEQYF
TRBJ1-4	NA	few	TRBV7-9	TGTGCAATTGAGGTTGAAACTAATGAAAAACTGTTTTTT	CAIEVETNEKLFF
TRBJ2-3	TRBD2	NA	TRBV28	TGTGCCAGCAGTTTACCTAGCGGGGTGAGCACAGATACGCAGTATTTT	CASSLPSGVSTDTQYF
TRBJ2-7	TRBD1	NA	TRBV18	TGTGCCAGCTCACCTGGGACAGGGAAAAGGGAGCAGTACTTC	CASSPGTGKREQYF
TRBJ2-7	TRBD1	few	TRBV6-5	TGTGCCAGCAGCGGGACAGGGGGCTTGATCGAGCAGTACTTC	CASSGTGGLIEQYF
TRBJ2-2	TRBD1	NA	TRBV18	TGTGCCAGCTCACAAACCGGGACAGGGGTCACCGGGGAGCTGTTTTTT	CASSQTGTGVTGELFF
TRBJ2-2	TRBD1	NA	TRBV7-9	TGTGCCAGCACCTTCGGGGGACAGGGGAACACCGGGGAGCTGTTTTTT	CASTFGGQGNTGELFF
TRBJ2-7	NA	few	TRBV5-1	TGCGCCAGCAGCTTGACCGGAGGTTCGGCCTACGAGCAGTACTTC	CASSLTGGSAYEQYF
TRBJ2-4	NA	NA	TRBV13	TGTGCCAGCAGCCTGAACAGGGGACTAGCCAAAAACATTCAGTACTTC	CASSLNRGLAKNIQYF
TRBJ2-1	TRBD1	NA	TRBV10-3	TGTGCCATCAGCAAAGACGGGACAGGTAACAATGAGCAGTTCTTC	CAISKDGTGNNEQFF
TRBJ1-2	TRBD1	NA	TRBV6-6	TGTGCCAGTTTTGCCGGGACAGGCCGTTCCTTTTACGGCTACACCTTC	CASFAGTGRSFYGYTF
TRBJ1-2	TRBD1	NA	TRBV18	TGTGCCAGCTCACCGAATGGGGCAGGGGGTCATCATGGCTACACCTTC	CASSPNGAGGHHGYTF
TRBJ1-2	TRBD1	NA	TRBV10-3	TGTGCCATCAGTACAACCGGGACAGGCCTTAACTATGGCTACACCTTC	CAISTTGTGLNYGYTF
TRBJ2-3	NA	NA	TRBV5-4	TGTGCCAGCAGCTTGGCTACGGGGAACACAGATACGCAGTATTTT	CASSLATGNTDTQYF
TRBJ1-2	TRBD1	NA	TRBV9	TGTGCCAGCAGCGCCTATTCGGGACAGGGGGCGCGTGGCTACACCTTC	CASSAYSGQGARGYTF
TRBJ2-2	NA	NA	TRBV7-8	TGTGCCAGCAGCTTGGACAGCAACACCGGGGAGCTGTTTTTT	CASSLDSNTGELFF
TRBJ2-3	TRBD2	NA	TRBV2	TGTGCCAGCAGTGAAAGGGGAGCGGGGGCCTCCAGGGATACGCAGTATTTT	CASSERGAGASRDTQYF
TRBJ2-3	TRBD2	NA	TRBV9	TGTGCCAGCACCCAAAGCGGGGGGGTTCAAGATACGCAGTATTTT	CASTQSGGVQDTQYF
TRBJ1-1	NA	NA	TRBV7-8	TGTGCCAGCACCCACCCCGGGATTACACCTGAAGCTTTCTTT	CASTHPGITPEAFF
TRBJ1-5	TRBD1	NA	TRBV28	TGTGCCAGCAGAGAAGGACAGGGCAATCAGCCCCAGCATTTT	CASREGQGNQPQHF
TRBJ2-2	TRBD1	NA	TRBV29-1	TGCAGCGTTGCCCCGGGGCAGGGGGCCAACACCGGGGAGCTGTTTTTT	CSVAPGQGANTGELFF
TRBJ2-7	TRBD1	NA	TRBV30	TGTGCCTGGAGTTCAGGGGGCGAGAGGAACGAGCAGTACTTC	CAWSSGGERNEQYF
TRBJ2-7	TRBD1	NA	TRBV10-3	TGTGCCATCAGCCCTTCGGACAGGAACTATGGGGAGCAGTACTTC	CAISPSDRNYGEQYF
TRBJ1-2	TRBD1	NA	TRBV11-2	TGTGCCAGCAGCTCCCCGACAGGGGTCTATGGCTACACCTTC	CASSSPTGVYGYTF
TRBJ2-2	NA	NA	TRBV21-1	TGTGCCAGCAGCAAATGGGCGCCCGCGAACACCGGGGAGCTGTTTTTT	CASSKWAPANTGELFF
TRBJ1-2	TRBD1	NA	TRBV4-1	TGCGCCAGCAGCCAAGACGAGGGGGCAGGTGGCTACACCTTC	CASSQDEGAGGYTF
TRBJ1-2	TRBD1	NA	TRBV28	TGTGCCAGCAGTCAACCGGACAGGGGAAGTGGCTACACCTTC	CASSQPDRGSGYTF
TRBJ2-7	NA	NA	TRBV10-3	TGTGCCATCAGTGGAACGGACAGCAACTACGAGCAGTACTTC	CAISGTDSNYEQYF
TRBJ1-5	NA	NA	TRBV6-1	TGTGCCAGCAGTTGGTCAGACAATCAGCCCCAGCATTTT	CASSWSDNQPQHF
TRBJ1-6	TRBD1	NA	TRBV2	TGTGCCAGCAGTGGGAGGACAGGGATTTCACCCCTCCACTTT	CASSGRTGISPLHF
TRBJ2-6	TRBD1	NA	TRBV7-2	TGTGCCAGCAGCTTAGTCAGGGGGACGTCTGGGGCCAACGTCCTGACTTTC	CASSLVRGTSGANVLTF
TRBJ1-2	TRBD1	few	TRBV10-2	TGCGCCAGCAGTGAGACGGCGTCAGGGGGCTATGGCTACACCTTC	CASSETASGGYGYTF
TRBJ2-7	TRBD1	NA	TRBV6-1	TGTGCCAGCAGTGAAGTGACAGGGCACGAGCAGTACTTC	CASSEVTGHEQYF